The 32 T cell receptor beta chains given below trace back to one sample, sequenced in a study of shared clonotypes between healthy human individuals. Profiled with immunoSEQ multiplex PCR; TCRdb holds only in-frame clones, not every one. The sample holds about 2.4 million clones, over 85% seen once. Source material: naive CD4+ T cells from PBMCs. As for subset: CD45RA+ positively selected. The receptors were gathered from a man younger than 35 in good health. Some clones in this sample may be carry-over from other donors' samples.

V is TRBV5-6 and J is TRBJ1-4; no clear D. V was shortened by 4 bases and J by 5 bases, with 15 bases between the two germline ends. CDR3 length: 15 residues. The germline gives CDR1 SGHDT, CDR2 YYEEEE. As DNA, the CDR3 is TGTGCCAGCAGCCCGTCGGACGGAAACAATGAAAAACTGTTTTTT. Translation: CASSPSDGNNEKLFF.

This sequence joins TRBV10-1 and TRBJ1-2, with 7 bases matching TRBD1. Trimming cost V 3 bases and J 3 bases; bases outside gene matches: 10. Per germline, CDR1 WNHNN and CDR2 SYGVQD (reference sequence). This CDR3 contains 16 residues. CDR3 DNA: TGCGCCAGCAGTGACAGGGGGGATCCCCGGGACTATGGCTACACCTTC. This sequence encodes CASSDRGDPRDYGYTF.

This chain joins TRBV18 and TRBJ2-5; D call uncertain. Between the trimmed V and J ends, which lost 0 bases and 1 base, there was a span of 6 bases. The CDR3 is made up of 14 amino acids. Germline V lookup: CDR1 KGHSH, CDR2 LQKENI. CDR3 loop: CASSPPSSQETQYF. In DNA form, the CDR3 reads TGTGCCAGCTCACCACCGAGTAGCCAAGAGACCCAGTACTTC.

This rearrangement joins TRBV9 to TRBJ2-5; 8 bases are a match to TRBD1. The DNA matches TRBJ2-7 better at its end, which makes the J call doubtful. Germline V lookup: CDR1 SGDLS, CDR2 YYNGEE. CDR3 length equals 14 residues. The CDR3 here is CASSPTGTGYEQYF. DNA for the CDR3: TGTGCCAGCAGCCCGACCGGGACAGGCTACGAGCAGTACTTC.

The chain uses TRBV9 and TRBJ2-7; 9 bases agree with TRBD2. Germline trimming cut 3 bases from V and 3 bases from J; bases unmatched to any gene: 7. The length of the CDR3 is 15 residues. Germline loops: CDR1 SGDLS, CDR2 YYNGEE. The CDR3 DNA sequence: TGTGCCAGCAGCGAGGGGACTAGCAACTACTACGAGCAGTACTTC. The encoded protein is CASSEGTSNYYEQYF.

V usage is TRBV6-1 and J usage is TRBJ1-2; 8 bases are a match to TRBD1. Losses at the gene ends were 7 bases for V and 7 bases for J; bases not matched to a gene: 8. CDR1 and CDR2 from the germline V gene are MNHNS and SASEGT. CDR3 length: 13 residues. The DNA for the CDR3 is TGTGCCAGCATCGGGACAGGAGGTTTTGGCTACACCTTC. Translation gives CASIGTGGFGYTF.

A remark on this clone: Other DNA sequences in the sample encode the same CDR3. The chain couples TRBV18 to TRBJ2-5; maybe TRBD2 (5 bases). Germline V lookup: CDR1 KGHSH, CDR2 LQKENI. Trimming removed 1 base at V and 5 bases at J, with 8 bases between. The CDR3 has 13 residues. CDR3 amino acids: CASSPRGRETQYF. The CDR3 nucleotides read TGTGCCAGCTCACCACGAGGGCGGGAGACCCAGTACTTC.

This clone was seen a single time. The chain employs TRBV28 and TRBJ2-3, with TRBD1 as a possible D gene (5 bases). V shed 6 bases and J shed 1 base, with 14 bases lying between them. CDR1 is MDHEN and CDR2 is SYDVKM in the germline V gene. The CDR3 is made up of 15 amino acids. This chain's CDR3 is CASSPRVLGTDTQYF. The DNA of the CDR3 is TGTGCCAGCAGCCCCAGGGTTTTGGGCACAGATACGCAGTATTTT.

The chain combines TRBV2 with TRBJ2-5; unclear D gene. V gave up 4 bases and J gave up 5 bases, with 8 bases separating them. CDR3 length equals 12 residues. Looked up from germline, CDR1 is SNHLY and CDR2 is FYNNEI. CDR3 loop: CASSARLETQYF. DNA of the CDR3: TGTGCCAGCAGTGCTCGGTTGGAGACCCAGTACTTC.

J is TRBJ1-1 and V is TRBV27, with D maybe TRBD1 (6 bases). This CDR3 is built from 16 residues. V was pared by 1 base and J by 0 bases, with 12 bases between. Germline V CDR1 and CDR2: MNHEY, SMNVEV (reference sequence). The CDR3 region is CASSLLATGLNTEAFF. The CDR3, as DNA: TGTGCCAGCAGTTTATTAGCTACAGGGCTGAACACTGAAGCTTTCTTT.

This chain uses TRBV4-1 with TRBJ2-7, with D possibly matching TRBD1 (6 bases). The V gene lost 3 bases and the J gene lost 3 bases, with 15 bases spanning the gap. Germline V gene data show CDR1 as MGHRA and CDR2 as YSYEKL. The CDR3 has 15 amino acids. The CDR3 DNA follows: TGCGCCAGCAGCCATAACTCTGGACAGATCTACGAGCAGTACTTC. Its translation is CASSHNSGQIYEQYF.

This chain joins TRBV5-1 and TRBJ2-7; D may be TRBD2 (5 bases). Per the germline V gene, CDR1 is SGHRS and CDR2 is YFSETQ. This CDR3 comprises 17 residues. The ends were cut back, 2 bases at V and 1 base at J, with 19 bases in the middle. CDR3 nucleotide sequence: TGCGCCAGCAGCTTTCTTGGCGGGCCTACTGTATCCTACGAGCAGTACTTC. Protein product: CASSFLGGPTVSYEQYF.

J is TRBJ2-5 and V is TRBV5-1; 8 nucleotides match TRBD2. After removal of 4 bases from V and 1 base from J, the junction contained 9 bases not matched to a gene. Germline V gene sequence: CDR1 SGHRS, CDR2 YFSETQ. The CDR3 totals 16 residues. CDR3 DNA sequence: TGCGCCAGCAGCCTGAGTAGACTAGCGAGCCAAGAGACCCAGTACTTC. Translated, it gives CASSLSRLASQETQYF.

CDR3 coding DNA: TGCGCCAGCAGCGGAGGCCGAGAGTACGAGCAGTACTTC. It translates to CASSGGREYEQYF. The J gene is TRBJ2-7, the V gene TRBV5-1; TRBD2 might be the D (5 bases). Trimming took off 4 bases at V and 4 bases at J, with 12 bases between the two ends. Germline loops: CDR1 SGHRS, CDR2 YFSETQ. The CDR3 length is 13 residues.

The genes are TRBV27 and TRBJ2-1; D is undetermined. Trimming pared 9 bases from V and 7 bases from J, leaving 19 bases between. This CDR3 has 14 amino acids. Germline CDR1 is MNHEY and CDR2 is SMNVEV (reference sequence). The CDR3 here is CASNTWSNHNEQFF. The CDR3 DNA reads as TGTGCCAGTAATACGTGGTCTAACCATAATGAGCAGTTCTTC.

The chain uses TRBV7-9 and TRBJ2-5; no reliable D call. V gave up 1 base and J gave up 2 bases, with 11 bases separating them. CDR1 and CDR2 (germline): SEHNR, FQNEAQ (reference sequence). CDR3 length equals 15 residues. The CDR3 DNA reads TGTGCCAGCAGCTTAGAGAGTGCGTTGCAAGAGACCCAGTACTTC. It is translated as CASSLESALQETQYF.

The chain links TRBV7-4 to TRBJ2-7; D is ambiguous. Germline CDR1 SGHVT, CDR2 SQSDAQ. V was pared by 2 bases and J by 7 bases, with 27 bases between. The CDR3 length is 18 residues. The CDR3 DNA reads TGTGCCAGCAGCTTATTAGCCATGCCGCCGGGCACATTCTCAGAGCAGTACTTC. Its translation: CASSLLAMPPGTFSEQYF.

This chain links TRBV18 with TRBJ1-2; 9 nucleotides agree with TRBD1. V dropped 0 bases and J dropped 1; count of bases not matched to a gene: 3. The CDR3 contains 16 residues. Germline V gene sequence: CDR1 KGHSH, CDR2 LQKENI. The CDR3 nucleotides are TGTGCCAGCTCACCACCGGGGACAGGGAATAACTATGGCTACACCTTC. It encodes CASSPPGTGNNYGYTF.

Comment on this clone: Other DNA sequences in this sample translate to the same CDR3. CDR3: CASSLGDGGNQPQHF. The CDR3, as DNA: TGCGCCAGCAGCTTGGGTGACGGAGGCAATCAGCCCCAGCATTTT. The chain couples TRBV5-1 to TRBJ1-5; D gene uncertain. The CDR3 is made up of 15 amino acids. V lost 0 bases, J lost 2 bases, and 9 bases lay in between. Germline CDR1 is SGHRS and CDR2 is YFSETQ.

The V and J genes are TRBV5-4 and TRBJ1-2, with D unresolved. Germline V gene data show CDR1 as SGHNT and CDR2 as YYREEE (reference sequence). CDR3 length: 13 residues. Trimming stripped 4 bases from V and 0 bases from J, with 7 bases between. The CDR3 coding sequence is TGTGCCAGCAGCGACGTAGCTAACTATGGCTACACCTTC. Protein product: CASSDVANYGYTF.

CDR3 in amino acids: CASRKPGTGDSGANVLTF. The CDR3 DNA is TGTGCCAGTCGGAAACCCGGGACAGGGGATTCAGGGGCCAACGTCCTGACTTTC. The chain is built from TRBV28 and TRBJ2-6, with 10 positions matching TRBD1. The CDR3 length is 18 residues. With V trimmed by 9 bases and J by 4 bases, 15 bases remained unmatched. Germline V gene sequence: CDR1 MDHEN, CDR2 SYDVKM.

The DNA for the CDR3 is TGTGCCGGGGTAGGGAGTTTGCGGGAGCCCTTGCAGTATTTT. As protein: CAGVGSLREPLQYF. The chain combines TRBV2 with TRBJ2-3, with 7 bases identical to TRBD2. CDR1 and CDR2 (germline): SNHLY, FYNNEI. This CDR3 spans 14 amino acids. V was clipped by 11 bases and J by 11 bases; unmatched bases: 19.

The gene calls are TRBV7-9 and TRBJ2-5, with 9 bases lining up with TRBD2. Germline values: CDR1 SEHNR, CDR2 FQNEAQ (reference sequence). Unmatched junction bases numbered 8, after V lost 5 bases and J lost 1 base. The CDR3 length is 16 residues. CDR3 sequence (DNA): TGTGCCAGCAGCCGCCCCCGACTAGCGGCCCAAGAGACCCAGTACTTC. Encoded protein: CASSRPRLAAQETQYF.

The CDR3 DNA reads TGTGCCAGCAGCTCCGAGGCGGGGAACGAGCAGTACTTC. Protein product: CASSSEAGNEQYF. This chain connects TRBV27 to TRBJ2-7, with D possibly being TRBD2 (6 bases). V was pared by 6 bases and J by 5 bases, with 14 bases between. This CDR3 is 13 amino acids long. CDR1 and CDR2 (germline): MNHEY, SMNVEV (reference sequence).

This clone was observed once. The rearrangement uses TRBV2 and TRBJ2-3; 12 bases agree with TRBD2. The CDR3 is made up of 17 amino acids. Germline trimming cut 7 bases from V and 2 bases from J; bases unmatched to any gene: 10. Germline V CDR1 and CDR2: SNHLY, FYNNEI. The CDR3 bases are TGTGCCAGCAAACGAGCTAGCGGGAGGGCCATCACAGATACGCAGTATTTT. This encodes CASKRASGRAITDTQYF.

V is TRBV5-4 and J is TRBJ2-4, with D perhaps TRBD2 (6 bases). CDR3 length: 15 residues. Trimming left V 4 bases short and J 5 bases short, with 16 bases between. CDR1 is SGHNT, CDR2 YYREEE, per germline (reference sequence). CDR3 bases: TGTGCCAGCAGCCACCTCGCGGGGAAGGAAAACATTCAGTACTTC. It codes for CASSHLAGKENIQYF.

The chain employs TRBV2 and TRBJ2-7; D is perhaps TRBD1 (6 bases). CDR3 length equals 14 residues. Germline V gene lookup returns CDR1 SNHLY and CDR2 FYNNEI. V was cut by 4 bases and J by 3 bases, with 13 bases left in between. The CDR3 protein is CASSAATGSYEQYF. The CDR3 coding sequence is TGTGCCAGCAGTGCCGCGACAGGTAGCTACGAGCAGTACTTC.

The chain links TRBV7-6 to TRBJ2-5; 9 bases are shared with TRBD1. CDR1 SGHVS and CDR2 FNYEAQ come from the germline V gene. The CDR3 contains 16 residues. Unmatched junction bases numbered 9, after V lost 5 bases and J lost 2 bases. The CDR3: CASSPNGGQGQETQYF. CDR3 sequence (DNA): TGTGCCAGCAGCCCAAACGGCGGACAGGGGCAAGAGACCCAGTACTTC.

CDR3 bases: TGTGCCAGTACACCTAGCTTAAGCTCCTACAATGAGCAGTTCTTC. This sequence encodes CASTPSLSSYNEQFF. The rearrangement uses TRBV6-5 and TRBJ2-1; maybe TRBD2 (5 bases). Trimming took 9 bases from V and 0 from J, leaving 15 bases between them. Germline assignment: CDR1 MNHEY and CDR2 SVGAGI. There are 15 residues in the CDR3.

The V call is TRBV4-3, the J call TRBJ2-3; 9 bases agree with TRBD2. V lost 4 bases to trimming and J lost 0 bases; unmatched junction nucleotides: 14. Germline-derived CDR1 and CDR2 are LGHNA and YSLEER. The CDR3 is 19 amino acids. CDR3 nucleotide sequence: TGCGCCAGCAGCCTAAGACTAGCGGAATCTATAACTAGCACAGATACGCAGTATTTT. Encoded protein: CASSLRLAESITSTDTQYF.

The chain couples TRBV11-3 to TRBJ2-3; no clear D. The germline V gene has CDR1 SGHNT and CDR2 YENEEA. Trimming took off 0 bases at V and 0 bases at J, with 10 bases between the two ends. The CDR3 has 16 residues. CDR3 DNA: TGTGCCAGCAGCTTAGATTACAGCCCTAGCACAGATACGCAGTATTTT. Its translation: CASSLDYSPSTDTQYF.

The CDR3 bases are TGTGCCAGCAGTGAAGCGCTTCAGGGCAGGAACTATGGCTACACCTTC. Translating gives CASSEALQGRNYGYTF. J is TRBJ1-2 and V is TRBV6-1; TRBD1 might be the D (5 bases). Per germline, CDR1 MNHNS and CDR2 SASEGT. The V end was cut by 0 bases, the J end by 2 bases, with 13 bases between. This CDR3 has 16 amino acids.